The T cell receptor beta chain under discussion was sequenced for a study of T cell repertoires in cytomegalovirus infection. For the study at large: A matching HLA type, together with CMV infection, was signaled by public TCR beta signatures.

Regarding this clonotype: What it recognizes is unknown.

Study conclusions and caveats: Clonotype analysis showed dominance of the ex vivo response by HLA-C-restricted CMV-specific TCR beta clonotypes. Of the TCR beta families, the public ones yielded a cumulative frequency that identified carriers of CMV plus the relevant HLA.

TCRdb fed the reads into MiXCR, producing one record per CDR3 protein. The sample includes a few hundred thousand distinct CDR3 sequences, under 45% of them seen just once. The TCR originated in a human donor in good health (CMV status not recorded). Some clones in this sample may be carry-over from other donors' samples. The source material was cultured PBMCs, sampled from culture after CMV antigen stimulation.

This CDR3 is CASREQFF. For the CDR3, the DNA is TGTGCCAGCCGGGAGCAGTTCTTC. The chain combines TRBV19 with TRBJ2-1; D unresolved. The germline V gene encodes CDR1 LNHDA and CDR2 SQIVND (reference sequence). V was trimmed by 9 bases and J by 10 bases, leaving 4 bases between them. The CDR3 is made up of 8 amino acids.